The rows below give T cell receptor beta chains drawn from one sample of a study of identical twins. Each CDR3 protein is one row after TCRdb ran MiXCR on the 5' RACE reads. Of about 890,000 distinct CDR3 sequences listed, over 9% are singletons. These data were also filed under a second study, of yellow fever vaccine responses in identical twins.

Sequencing input: PBMCs. The receptors derive from a woman in her late teens or twenties in good health. CDR3s include the opening cysteine and the closing phenylalanine or tryptophan. Fields, in order: clone size, V gene, J gene, D gene, CDR3 DNA, CDR3 protein. A D gene is named only where the DNA matches it firmly. Clone size appears in some rows only: once, few, many, or a class for an expanded clone.

few,TRBV27,TRBJ2-7,TRBD1,TGTGCCAGCAGTCAAAGACAGGGGCTAGGCGAGCAGTACTTC,CASSQRQGLGEQYF
NA,TRBV9,TRBJ1-2,TRBD1,TGTGCCAGCAGCGTAGCCGGGACAGGCTTTGTAAGCTACACCTTC,CASSVAGTGFVSYTF
many,TRBV5-1,TRBJ1-2,TRBD1,TGCGCCAGCAGCCTTGGGACAGGGGGCGGATATGGCTACACCTTC,CASSLGTGGGYGYTF
NA,TRBV4-2,TRBJ2-7,NA,TGTGCCAGCAGCCAAGAGGTCACGCGGGAGCAGTACTTC,CASSQEVTREQYF
many,TRBV5-6,TRBJ1-5,TRBD1,TGTGCCAGCAGCTCACACCACAGGGGTAACTATCAGCCCCAGCATTTT,CASSSHHRGNYQPQHF
few,TRBV20-1,TRBJ2-2,TRBD2,TGCAGTGCCTCCAGCGGGGCGAACACCGGGGAGCTGTTTTTT,CSASSGANTGELFF
many,TRBV24-1,TRBJ2-1,TRBD2,TGTGCCACCAGTGAAATTTCTGGGACTAGCGGGAGTTTCAATGAGCAGTTCTTC,CATSEISGTSGSFNEQFF
few,TRBV20-1,TRBJ2-5,NA,TGCAGTGCTAGAGTCGGTATGAAGACCCAGTACTTC,CSARVGMKTQYF
NA,TRBV12-3/TRBV12-4,TRBJ1-2,TRBD1,TGTGCCAGCAGGAGAGTGACAGGGATCTTGGTTGATGGCTACACCTTC,CASRRVTGILVDGYTF
NA,TRBV3-1,TRBJ2-3,NA,TGTGCCAGCAGCTCTACTAGTCTCTTGGGCACAGATACGCAGTATTTT,CASSSTSLLGTDTQYF
NA,TRBV2,TRBJ2-1,NA,TGTGCCAGCTGTTTAGATCCCAGGGCGGCGGTTAGCTCCTACAATGAGCAGTTCTTC,CASCLDPRAAVSSYNEQFF
few,TRBV10-3,TRBJ2-2,TRBD1,TGTGCCATCAGGAAGAGGGGGCCACAAGAGAACACCGGGGAGCTGTTTTTT,CAIRKRGPQENTGELFF
few,TRBV20-1,TRBJ2-2,NA,TGCAGTGCTAGCGGCTCCCATCGGGTAGCGGTTAACACCGGGGAGCTGTTTTTT,CSASGSHRVAVNTGELFF
few,TRBV6-1,TRBJ2-1,NA,TGTGCCAGCAGTATAAACGACAGATACAATGAGCAGTTCTTC,CASSINDRYNEQFF
NA,TRBV24-1,TRBJ2-3,NA,TGTGCCACCAGTGATATACCGGGACGCGGAAGCACAGATACGCAGTATTTT,CATSDIPGRGSTDTQYF
NA,TRBV15,TRBJ2-4,NA,TGTGCCACCAGCAGAGATTTGGGAGGGGGCTCGGCCAAAAACATTCAGTACTTC,CATSRDLGGGSAKNIQYF
few,TRBV5-1,TRBJ2-1,TRBD1,TGCGCCAGCAGCTCCCCATTAATTGGACAGGGGGGTGGTAATGAGCAGTTCTTC,CASSSPLIGQGGGNEQFF
NA,TRBV5-5,TRBJ2-1,TRBD1,TGTGCCAGCAGATTCCCGGGACAGGGTTACAATGAGCAGTTCTTC,CASRFPGQGYNEQFF
NA,TRBV10-2,TRBJ2-2,NA,TGCGCCAGTGGAGGGGTGGCAGGGAACACCGGGGAGCTGTTTTTT,CASGGVAGNTGELFF
NA,TRBV5-1,TRBJ2-7,TRBD2,TGCGCCAGCCGGCCCCTAGCGGGAGAATCTTACCAGCAGTACTTC,CASRPLAGESYQQYF
many,TRBV11-2,TRBJ1-1,NA,TGTGCCAGCAGCACTGTGAACACTGAAGCTTTCTTT,CASSTVNTEAFF
NA,TRBV3-1,TRBJ2-3,TRBD2,TGTGCCAGCAGCCCAACTAGCGGGGGGGCTTCTAGCACAGATACGCAGTATTTT,CASSPTSGGASSTDTQYF
many,TRBV21-1,TRBJ2-2,NA,TGTGCCAGCAAATCACAGACAGGGGGCCACACCGGGGAGCTGTTTTTT,CASKSQTGGHTGELFF
many,TRBV20-1,TRBJ1-4,NA,TGCAGTGCTCCCCAAGGACAGAATGAAAAACTGTTTTTT,CSAPQGQNEKLFF
NA,TRBV20-1,TRBJ1-5,TRBD1,TGCAGTGCCGTAGACAGGGCTCATCAGCCCCAGCATTTT,CSAVDRAHQPQHF
NA,TRBV24-1,TRBJ2-1,TRBD2,TGTGCCACCAGTCTCGGGACTATCAATGAGCAGTTCTTC,CATSLGTINEQFF
many,TRBV15,TRBJ1-1,NA,TGTGCCACCAGTACCACGATTGTCGCAACTGAAGCTTTCTTT,CATSTTIVATEAFF
NA,TRBV3-1,TRBJ1-2,NA,TGTGCCAGCAGCCAAGATCAACAGAAAATCTATGGCTACACCTTC,CASSQDQQKIYGYTF
NA,TRBV12-3/TRBV12-4,TRBJ2-3,TRBD2,TGTGCCAGCTGTACCCTTCGCGCTAGCGGGGTGGGGGGCACAGATACGCAGTATTTT,CASCTLRASGVGGTDTQYF
few,TRBV7-6,TRBJ2-1,NA,TGTGCCAGCAGCTTAGCGGCGCTGGGCAATGAGCAGTTCTTC,CASSLAALGNEQFF
NA,TRBV25-1,TRBJ2-1,TRBD2,TGTGCCAGCAGTGGGGGGGCAGCGGGGGGAAACTACAATGAGCAGTTCTTC,CASSGGAAGGNYNEQFF
NA,TRBV10-3,TRBJ1-1,NA,TGTGCCATCAGTTTAGGGGTGAACACTGAAGCTTTCTTT,CAISLGVNTEAFF
NA,TRBV6-1,TRBJ1-1,NA,TGTGCCAGCACGTCGGGATCTGAGTGGAAAGCTGAAGCTTTCTTT,CASTSGSEWKAEAFF
NA,TRBV5-1,TRBJ2-3,TRBD2,TGCGCCAGCAGCTGGGCCCTAGCGGGGGGGCCGACAGATACGCAGTATTTT,CASSWALAGGPTDTQYF
NA,TRBV15,TRBJ2-5,NA,TGTGCCACCAGCAGGTCTTTCCGGGACACCTACCCTGAGACCCAGTACTTC,CATSRSFRDTYPETQYF
many,TRBV20-1,TRBJ2-1,TRBD2,TGCAGTGCTAGCGGGAGGGCCACTGGAGGAAATGAGCAGTTCTTC,CSASGRATGGNEQFF
few,TRBV15,TRBJ2-5,NA,TGTGCCACCAGCAGAGGCCCTTCCGGACGGACAATTCAAGAGACCCAGTACTTC,CATSRGPSGRTIQETQYF
NA,TRBV7-9,TRBJ2-2,NA,TGTGCCAGCAGCGGGGGCTTCGACACCGGGGAGCTGTTTTTT,CASSGGFDTGELFF
NA,TRBV12-3/TRBV12-4,TRBJ2-5,TRBD1,TGTGCCAGCAGCCGGACAGGGCAACAAGAGACCCAGTACTTC,CASSRTGQQETQYF
NA,TRBV5-8,TRBJ2-5,TRBD1,TGTGCCAGCAGCCTCCGGGACAGATACCAAGAGACCCAGTACTTC,CASSLRDRYQETQYF
NA,TRBV7-9,TRBJ2-3,TRBD1,TGTGCCAGCAGCCCCCTCCCCGGGACAGGCGCAGATACGCAGTATTTT,CASSPLPGTGADTQYF
few,TRBV7-6,TRBJ1-6,NA,TGTGCCAGCACGCCGGTCGAGGGGTATAATTCACCCCTCCACTTT,CASTPVEGYNSPLHF
few,TRBV6-2/TRBV6-3,TRBJ2-1,NA,TGTGCCAGCAAGGGGCAGGGGTCCCAGGGTCAGCAGTTCTTC,CASKGQGSQGQQFF
few,TRBV27,TRBJ2-5,TRBD2,TGTGCCAGCAGTTTATCCCCGGGACTACTCGAGACCCAGTACTTC,CASSLSPGLLETQYF
many,TRBV6-1,TRBJ2-5,NA,TGTGCCAGCAGCCGTAGCGGTTTCCAAGAGACCCAGTACTTC,CASSRSGFQETQYF
NA,TRBV12-3/TRBV12-4,TRBJ1-4,NA,TGTGCCAGCAGTTTTAGGCCCTCCGAGGCAACTAATGAAAAACTGTTTTTT,CASSFRPSEATNEKLFF
many,TRBV24-1,TRBJ1-5,NA,TGTGCCACCAGTCCAGGGACGGATCAGCCCCAGCATTTT,CATSPGTDQPQHF
NA,TRBV5-1,TRBJ2-5,NA,TGCGCCAGCAGCTTGTGGGGGATAGGGAAGGGGCAAGAGACCCAGTACTTC,CASSLWGIGKGQETQYF
few,TRBV7-8,TRBJ2-5,NA,TGTGCCAGCAGCTTAGGGGACGCCCAGTACTTC,CASSLGDAQYF
NA,TRBV10-3,TRBJ2-3,TRBD1,TGTGCCATCAGTATCCTCCCCGGGACAGGGAACGGAGTAGATACGCAGTATTTT,CAISILPGTGNGVDTQYF
few,TRBV20-1,TRBJ2-5,TRBD1,TGCAGTGCCGGGGGCCCAGGCTCGACAGGGGAAGAGACCCAGTACTTC,CSAGGPGSTGEETQYF
many,TRBV29-1,TRBJ1-5,NA,TGCAGCGTCCGACAGACCTTTAATCAGCCCCAGCATTTT,CSVRQTFNQPQHF
NA,TRBV27,TRBJ2-1,TRBD2,TGTGCCAGCAGTCTGGCGCCCCGACTAGCTTCGAATGAGCAGTTCTTC,CASSLAPRLASNEQFF
few,TRBV20-1,TRBJ2-3,NA,TGCAGTGTCAAGAAGGGTAGGGGGAGCACAGATACGCAGTATTTT,CSVKKGRGSTDTQYF
few,TRBV21-1,TRBJ1-5,NA,TGTGCCAGCAGCCCTGACAGGGGATTTTATAGCAATCAGCCCCAGCATTTT,CASSPDRGFYSNQPQHF
NA,TRBV11-2,TRBJ2-3,NA,TGTGCCAGCAGCTTAGATGTTATTGAGGCGCAGTATTTT,CASSLDVIEAQYF
many,TRBV19,TRBJ2-2,TRBD2,TGTGCCAGTAGTGAAGCGGGATCGAACACCGGGGAGCTGTTTTTT,CASSEAGSNTGELFF
NA,TRBV20-1,TRBJ2-7,TRBD1,TGCAGTGCTCGAGGACTGTGGACAGGGAGTCCCTACGAGCAGTACTTC,CSARGLWTGSPYEQYF